This T cell receptor (beta chain) was retrieved from a study of low-dose radiotherapy and immunotherapy resistance in tumors. About this clonotype itself: This likely traces to a read error, being one base from a far larger clone.

First-strand cDNA relied on TRAV- and TRBV-specific primers spanning alpha and beta chains. A constant-region primer paired with the V-primer adapter amplified TCRs over about 20 PCR cycles. TCRdb ran MiXCR on the reads and lists one entry per CDR3 protein. The sample shows 65,000 to 95,000 distinct CDR3 sequences, less than 20% of them seen only once. Time point specified: after trial treatment. Treatment: LDRT plus nivolumab, ipilimumab, low-dose cyclophosphamide and aspirin (RACIN trial). Administered to the donors were nivolumab, ipilimumab, aspirin, low-dose cyclophosphamide and low-dose radiotherapy. The CDR3 has 13 residues.

The sequence was obtained from a male donor with prostate cancer. V and J are TRBV26 and TRBJ2-7; TRBD1, as called in the table, went unchecked against the DNA. TRBV26 is a pseudogene segment. Sequenced here: PBMCs, sampled after low-dose radiotherapy plus immunotherapy. Here the CDR3 DNA reads TGTGCCGGCAGCCGACAGGGGGTAGGAGAGCAGTACTTC. Its translation: CAGSRQGVGEQYF.